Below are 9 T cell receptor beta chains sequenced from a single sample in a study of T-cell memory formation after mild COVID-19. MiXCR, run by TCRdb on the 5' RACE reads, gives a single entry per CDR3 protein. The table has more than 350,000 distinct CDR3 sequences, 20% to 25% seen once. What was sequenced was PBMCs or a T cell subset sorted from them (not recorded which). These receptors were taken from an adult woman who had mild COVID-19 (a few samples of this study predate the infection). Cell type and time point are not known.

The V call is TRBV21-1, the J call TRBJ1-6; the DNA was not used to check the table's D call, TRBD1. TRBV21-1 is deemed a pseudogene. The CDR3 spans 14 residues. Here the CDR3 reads CASSKQGVGSPLHF. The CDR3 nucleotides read TGTGCCAGCAGCAAACAGGGCGTTGGTTCACCCCTCCACTTT.

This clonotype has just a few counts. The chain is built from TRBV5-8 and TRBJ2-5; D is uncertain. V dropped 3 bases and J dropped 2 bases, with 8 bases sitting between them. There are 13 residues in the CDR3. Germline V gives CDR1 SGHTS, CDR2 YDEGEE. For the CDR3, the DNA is TGTGCCAGCAGCTGGATTCGACAAGAGACCCAGTACTTC. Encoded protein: CASSWIRQETQYF.

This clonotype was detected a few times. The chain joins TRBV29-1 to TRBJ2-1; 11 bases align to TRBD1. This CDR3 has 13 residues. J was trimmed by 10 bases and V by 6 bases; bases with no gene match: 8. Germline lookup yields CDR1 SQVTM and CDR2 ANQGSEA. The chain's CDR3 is CSVDRDRGAEQFF. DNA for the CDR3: TGCAGCGTCGACCGGGACAGGGGGGCAGAGCAGTTCTTC.

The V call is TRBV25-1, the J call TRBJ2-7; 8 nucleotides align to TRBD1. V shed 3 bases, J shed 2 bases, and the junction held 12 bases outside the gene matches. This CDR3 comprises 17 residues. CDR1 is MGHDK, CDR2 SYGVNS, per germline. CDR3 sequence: CASSDRNRDRITYEQYF. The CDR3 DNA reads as TGTGCCAGCAGTGATCGTAACCGGGACAGGATAACCTACGAGCAGTACTTC.

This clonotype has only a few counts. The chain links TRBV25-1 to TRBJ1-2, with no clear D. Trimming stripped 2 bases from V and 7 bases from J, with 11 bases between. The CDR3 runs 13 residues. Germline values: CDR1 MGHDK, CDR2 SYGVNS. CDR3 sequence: CASSEMVLGGYTF. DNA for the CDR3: TGTGCCAGCAGTGAAATGGTTCTAGGTGGCTACACCTTC.

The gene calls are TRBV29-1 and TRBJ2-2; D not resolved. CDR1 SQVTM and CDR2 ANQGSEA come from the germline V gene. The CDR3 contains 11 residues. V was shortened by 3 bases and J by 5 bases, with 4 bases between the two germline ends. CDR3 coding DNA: TGCAGCGTTGAGTGGACCGGGGAGCTGTTTTTT. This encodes CSVEWTGELFF.

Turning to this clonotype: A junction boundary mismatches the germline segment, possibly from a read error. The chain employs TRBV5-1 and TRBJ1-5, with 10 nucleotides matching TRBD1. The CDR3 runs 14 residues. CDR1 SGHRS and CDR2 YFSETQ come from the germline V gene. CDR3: CASSWTGGDQPQHF. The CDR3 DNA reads TGTGCCAGCAGTTGGACAGGGGGGGATCAGCCCCAGCATTTT.

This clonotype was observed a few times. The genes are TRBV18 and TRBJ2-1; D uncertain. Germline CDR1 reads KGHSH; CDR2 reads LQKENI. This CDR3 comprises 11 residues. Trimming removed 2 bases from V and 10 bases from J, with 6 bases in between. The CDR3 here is CASSPVGEQFF. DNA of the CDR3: TGTGCCAGCTCACCAGTTGGAGAGCAGTTCTTC.

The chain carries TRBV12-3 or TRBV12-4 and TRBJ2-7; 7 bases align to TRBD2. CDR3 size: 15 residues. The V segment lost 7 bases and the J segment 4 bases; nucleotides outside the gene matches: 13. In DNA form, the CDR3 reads TGTGCCAGCACCTATAGTGATAGCGGGCCGTACGAGCAGTACTTC. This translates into CASTYSDSGPYEQYF.